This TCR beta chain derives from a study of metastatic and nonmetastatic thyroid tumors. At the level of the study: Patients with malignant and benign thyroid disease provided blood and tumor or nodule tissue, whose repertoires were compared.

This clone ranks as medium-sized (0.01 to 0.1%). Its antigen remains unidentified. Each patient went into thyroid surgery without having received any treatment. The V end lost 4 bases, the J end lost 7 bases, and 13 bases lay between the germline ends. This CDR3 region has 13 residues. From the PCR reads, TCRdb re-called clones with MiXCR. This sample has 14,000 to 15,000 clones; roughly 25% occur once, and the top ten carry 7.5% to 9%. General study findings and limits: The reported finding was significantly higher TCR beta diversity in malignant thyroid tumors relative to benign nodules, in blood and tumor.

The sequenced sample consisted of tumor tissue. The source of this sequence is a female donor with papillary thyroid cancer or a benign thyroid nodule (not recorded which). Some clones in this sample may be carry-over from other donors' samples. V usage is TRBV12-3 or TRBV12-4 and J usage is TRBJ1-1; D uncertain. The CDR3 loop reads CASSSGVRNEAFF. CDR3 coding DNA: TGTGCCAGCAGTTCAGGAGTCAGGAATGAAGCTTTCTTT.